What follows are 5 T cell receptor beta chains derived from one specimen sequenced in a study of blood T cell repertoires in COVID-19. Only in-frame clones appear in the TCRdb table, and some are missing; sequencing was by immunoSEQ multiplex PCR. The sample has a few hundred thousand clones, about nine tenths seen once. Source material: PBMCs or T cells enriched from blood (not recorded which). The receptors derive from a woman aged 40 to 50 with acute COVID-19.

This clone appeared a few times. The gene calls are TRBV23-1 and TRBJ1-6, with D tentatively TRBD1 (6 bases). TRBV23-1 is marked as an open reading frame, function uncertain. V gave up 2 bases and J gave up 5 bases, with 22 bases separating them. The CDR3 loop spans 19 amino acids. CDR3 amino acids: CASSQAIYRALNNNSPLHF. For the CDR3, the DNA is TGCGCCAGCAGTCAAGCGATATACAGGGCCCTAAATAATAATTCACCCCTCCACTTT.

V usage is TRBV2 and J usage is TRBJ2-2, with D unresolved. V lost 2 bases, J lost 6 bases, and 7 bases lay in between. This CDR3 has 13 amino acids. The germline CDR1 and CDR2 sequences are SNHLY and FYNNEI. CDR3 coding DNA: TGTGCCAGCAGTGAATCGGTGGCCGGGGAGCTGTTTTTT. Amino acid sequence: CASSESVAGELFF. The full variable domain, in which reference TRBV2 and TRBJ2-2 provide the parts outside the CDR3, is EPEVTQTPSHQVTQMGQEVILRCVPISNHLYFYWYRQILGQKVEFLVSFYNNEISEKSEIFDDQFSVERPDGSNFTLKIRSTKLEDSAMYFCASSESVAGELFFGEGSRLTVL.

The genes are TRBV27 and TRBJ2-7; TRBD2 aligns across 9 bases. The CDR3 runs to 13 residues. From germline, CDR1 is MNHEY and CDR2 SMNVEV (reference sequence). CDR3 bases: TGTGGCTCCCACCTAGCGGGGCCCTACGAGCAGTACTTC. It encodes CGSHLAGPYEQYF.

The DNA of the CDR3 is TGTGCCAGCAGCTTGGTGGACAGCTATGGCTACACCTTC. It translates to CASSLVDSYGYTF. The chain carries TRBV5-5 and TRBJ1-2, with TRBD1 as a possible D gene (6 bases). This CDR3 has 13 amino acids. The germline gives CDR1 SGHKS, CDR2 YYEKEE (reference sequence). V gave up 0 bases and J gave up 4 bases, with 7 bases separating them. Combining the CDR3 with reference TRBV5-5 and TRBJ1-2 gives the whole variable domain DAGVTQSPTHLIKTRGQQVTLRCSPISGHKSVSWYQQVLGQGPQFIFQYYEKEERGRGNFPDRFSARQFPNYSSELNVNALLLGDSALYLCASSLVDSYGYTFGSGTRLTVV.

This clone has a handful of counts. Other nucleotide sequences from this sample produce the same CDR3. J is TRBJ1-1 and V is TRBV27; unclear D gene. From germline, CDR1 is MNHEY and CDR2 SMNVEV (reference sequence). The length of the CDR3 is 12 residues. The V and J ends lost 3 bases and 4 bases respectively, with 6 bases between them. CDR3 loop: CASSFRGTEAFF. Written as DNA, the CDR3 is TGTGCCAGCAGTTTTCGGGGCACTGAAGCTTTCTTT.